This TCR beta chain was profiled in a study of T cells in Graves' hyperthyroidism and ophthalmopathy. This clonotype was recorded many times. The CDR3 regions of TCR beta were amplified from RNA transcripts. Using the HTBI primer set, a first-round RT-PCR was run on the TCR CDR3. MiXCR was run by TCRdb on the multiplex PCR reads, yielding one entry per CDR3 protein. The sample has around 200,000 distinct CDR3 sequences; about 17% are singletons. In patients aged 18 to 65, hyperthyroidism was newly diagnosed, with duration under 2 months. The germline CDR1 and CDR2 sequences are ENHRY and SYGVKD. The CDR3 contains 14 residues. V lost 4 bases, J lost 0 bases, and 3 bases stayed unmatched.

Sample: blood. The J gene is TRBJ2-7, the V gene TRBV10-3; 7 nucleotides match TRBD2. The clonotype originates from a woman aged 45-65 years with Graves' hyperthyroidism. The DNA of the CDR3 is TGTGCCATCAGTGCCGGGGGGAGCTCCTACGAGCAGTACTTC. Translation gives CAISAGGSSYEQYF.